This TCR beta chain was documented in a study of blood T cell repertoires in COVID-19. Whole-study context: Italy, Spain and the United States were the sources of the convalescent and acute COVID-19 samples. Sample material is recorded as cDNA or gDNA derived from T cells, B-cell-depleted T cells, or PBMCs.

Germline-derived CDR1 and CDR2 are SGDLS and YYNGEE. Trimming removed 2 bases from V and 9 bases from J, with 12 bases in between. The CDR3 has 14 residues. Seattle's cohort entered during active infection and was followed longitudinally. Methods used by the authors: Scientists estimated how many nucleated cells there were by amplifying reference gene primers. Sequencing was performed with immunoSEQ multiplex PCR; in TCRdb, only in-frame clones are kept and a portion is missing. V and J calls plus clone size are reproduced from that table; the DNA served to infer D and trimming. The repertoire has some 190,000 clones, over 65% of them found once; the top ten carry 15% to 20%.

This clonotype was obtained from a person aged 65 to 79 with COVID-19, enrolled during active disease. Specimen: peripheral blood. The chain uses TRBV9 and TRBJ1-6; D is ambiguous. The CDR3 sequence is CASSVLMEGSPLHF. CDR3 in DNA: TGTGCCAGCAGCGTCCTAATGGAGGGTTCACCCCTCCACTTT.